The 6 T cell receptor beta chains below were found in one sample sequenced in a study of vaccination effects on CD4 cells after COVID-19. These TCRs are of unknown antigen specificity. Assay used: immunoSEQ multiplex PCR; TCRdb lists only in-frame clones, some missing. The table includes 25,000 to 30,000 clones, around 80% detected once. Antigen-specific CD4+ T cell clonotypes were called by their expansion after viral peptide-pool culture in ViraFEST. The culture ran for 10 days before CD4+ T cells were isolated. As their vaccination, participants received two doses of either BNT162b2 or mRNA-1273. Material: CD4+ T cells from PBMCs cultured with SARS-CoV-2 spike peptides, obtained after COVID-19 vaccination. These receptors originate from a human donor who received a COVID-19 vaccine. Some clones in this sample may be carry-over from other donors' samples.

The chain has TRBV27 and TRBJ1-2; the D gene is possibly TRBD1 (6 bases). Germline CDR1 MNHEY, CDR2 SMNVEV (reference sequence). Trimming removed 5 bases from V and 8 bases from J, with 18 bases in between. This CDR3 has 14 residues. The CDR3 reads CASSPRTALKGYTF. The DNA of the CDR3 is TGTGCCAGCAGTCCGAGGACAGCCCTCAAAGGCTACACCTTC.

V usage is TRBV5-5 and J usage is TRBJ2-5; D is perhaps TRBD1 (5 bases). The CDR3 extends over 15 amino acids. V was trimmed by 0 bases and J by 4 bases, leaving 13 bases between them. Germline lookup yields CDR1 SGHKS and CDR2 YYEKEE (reference sequence). The CDR3 sequence is CASSLGLGRAETQYF. The CDR3 DNA sequence: TGTGCCAGCAGCTTGGGCTTGGGCAGGGCAGAGACCCAGTACTTC.

The chain recombines TRBV6-6 with TRBJ2-2; 14 bases are a match to TRBD2. This CDR3 comprises 19 residues. The germline gives CDR1 MNHNY, CDR2 SVGAGI (reference sequence). V lost 6 bases and J lost 4; bases outside the gene matches: 13. The CDR3 here is CASSYAIGGTSGGTGELFF. CDR3 sequence (DNA): TGTGCCAGCAGCTACGCTATAGGCGGGACTAGCGGGGGCACCGGGGAGCTGTTTTTT.

The rearrangement links TRBV18 to TRBJ1-2; no clear D gene. Germline CDR1 and CDR2: KGHSH and LQKENI. Trimming pared 2 bases from V and 0 bases from J, leaving 4 bases between. There are 13 residues in the CDR3. This chain's CDR3 is CASSPIPNYGYTF. The CDR3 DNA reads TGTGCCAGCTCACCAATCCCTAACTATGGCTACACCTTC.

The CDR3 DNA reads as TGTGCCAGTAGTATATTACCAGGGCACTATGGCTACACCTTC. Amino acid sequence: CASSILPGHYGYTF. The chain recombines TRBV19 with TRBJ1-2; D is perhaps TRBD1 (5 bases). The CDR3 contains 14 residues. V was trimmed by 2 bases and J by 3 bases, leaving 10 bases between them. The germline V gene has CDR1 LNHDA and CDR2 SQIVND (reference sequence).

The chain has TRBV29-1 and TRBJ1-4, with TRBD1 identical over 9 bases. The CDR3 loop spans 12 amino acids. V lost 3 bases and J lost 8; bases outside the gene matches: 1. In germline, CDR1 is SQVTM, CDR2 ANQGSEA. The CDR3 DNA reads TGCAGCGTTGAGGGACAGGGAGAAAAACTGTTTTTT. It codes for CSVEGQGEKLFF.